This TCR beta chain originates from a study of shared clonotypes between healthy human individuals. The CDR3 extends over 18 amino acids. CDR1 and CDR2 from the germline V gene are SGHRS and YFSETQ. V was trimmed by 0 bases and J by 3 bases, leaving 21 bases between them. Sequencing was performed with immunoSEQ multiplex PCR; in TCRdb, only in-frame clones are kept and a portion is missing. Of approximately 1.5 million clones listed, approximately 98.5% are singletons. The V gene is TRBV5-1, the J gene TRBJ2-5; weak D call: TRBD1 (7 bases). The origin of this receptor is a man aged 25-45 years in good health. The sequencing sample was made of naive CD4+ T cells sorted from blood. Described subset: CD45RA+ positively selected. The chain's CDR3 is CASSLVRDATRGEETQYF. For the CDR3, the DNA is TGCGCCAGCAGCTTGGTTCGGGATGCGACCAGGGGGGAAGAGACCCAGTACTTC.